The subject of this entry is one T cell receptor (beta chain). This receptor's antigen is unknown. Per-base quality was not reported, and no clone a single base away is much larger than it. None of the patients had been given any treatment before thyroid surgery. Using T-cell receptor beta sequencing, the study looked back at clinical samples from patients collected from about 2011 to 2018. These data originate in a study of metastatic and nonmetastatic thyroid tumors (TCRdb year 2020). Broadly, across the study: Repertoires were compared across peripheral blood and tumor or nodule tissue samples from malignant and benign thyroid patients.

Receptor libraries were prepared by PCR. The instrument given in TCRdb is Illumina HiSeq 4000. High-throughput sequencing was used to profile the TCR beta-chain CDR3 region of every patient. The published analysis was carried out like this. CDR3 differences across clinicopathological groups were used to build a classifier for discriminating distant-metastatic papillary thyroid cancer patients. To measure repertoire diversity the researchers used the Shannon index, while the Morisita-Horn index served to gauge how similar the tumor and blood repertoires were. TCRdb took the public reads, trimmed them with fastp at Q25, ran MiXCR for clone calling and kept in-frame beta chains. The V and J calls shown here were made by TCRdb, not taken from the authors' results. Recorded for this sample are 20,000 to 25,000 clones; about 20% of them occurred a single time. Of the sample, 9% to 15% falls within the top ten clones.

CDR1 and CDR2, looked up from the germline V gene, are SGDLS and YYNGEE. V is pared back by 4 bases and J by 0 bases, with 11 bases lying between the germline termini. Inclusive of the bounding cysteine and phenylalanine, the CDR3 is 14 residues long. Here the CDR3 DNA is all that survives: 42 bases in frame from base 1. Paper-wide results and their limitations: In both blood and tumor samples, malignant tumors were reported to have significantly higher TCR beta diversity than benign nodules.

This receptor was obtained from a female donor with papillary thyroid cancer or a benign thyroid nodule (not recorded which). Some clones in this sample may be carry-over from other donors' samples. Recombination connected TRBV9 to TRBJ2-7; the D gene is unclear. Sequencing used tumor tissue. The CDR3 protein is CASSPWASSYEQYF. The nucleotide sequence reads TGTGCCAGCAGCCCTTGGGCGAGCTCCTACGAGCAGTACTTC.